A single sample is the source of the 7 T cell receptor beta chains below, sequenced in a study of cytomegalovirus exposure and HLA in healthy donors. PCR was performed using 60 Vbeta and 13 Jbeta primers. Repertoires were generated with immunoSEQ multiplex PCR, while TCRdb's copy carries only in-frame clones and drops some. This table has 70,000 to 100,000 clones, approximately 70% appearing once. The sample taken for sequencing was PBMCs. The receptors derive from a man between 45 and 60 years old in good health and CMV-seronegative.

Here the CDR3 DNA reads TGTGCCAGCAGCCAGGGGACAGGGGGACTGGCTAACTATGGCTACACCTTC. This codes for CASSQGTGGLANYGYTF. The chain is built from TRBV4-2 and TRBJ1-2, with TRBD1 matching 11 bases. The V segment lost 3 bases and the J segment 0 bases; nucleotides outside the gene matches: 6. The CDR3 consists of 17 residues. Germline V CDR1 and CDR2: LGHNA, YNFKEQ.

V usage is TRBV27 and J usage is TRBJ2-7, with 9 bases aligning to TRBD2. The germline CDR1 and CDR2 sequences are MNHEY and SMNVEV (reference sequence). Germline trimming cut 6 bases from V and 4 bases from J; bases unmatched to any gene: 7. CDR3 length: 14 residues. This chain's CDR3 is CASSGTSYTYEQYF. CDR3 DNA: TGTGCCAGCAGCGGGACTAGCTATACGTACGAGCAGTACTTC.

This chain joins TRBV5-5 and TRBJ2-5, with a possible D match to TRBD1 (6 bases). CDR1 SGHKS and CDR2 YYEKEE come from the germline V gene (reference sequence). The CDR3 covers 16 residues. The ends were cut back, 1 base at V and 0 bases at J, with 13 bases in the middle. In DNA form, the CDR3 reads TGTGCCAGCAGCTTGACTGGACAGCCGAACCAAGAGACCCAGTACTTC. Residues: CASSLTGQPNQETQYF.

The chain is built from TRBV27 and TRBJ1-6; D remains ambiguous. The CDR3 has 15 amino acids. V lost 5 bases and J 6 bases, leaving 14 bases between the germline ends. Germline V gene sequence: CDR1 MNHEY, CDR2 SMNVEV (reference sequence). CDR3 sequence reads: CASSPRVSFNSPLHF. The CDR3 DNA follows: TGTGCCAGCAGTCCTCGGGTCAGTTTTAATTCACCCCTCCACTTT.

The J gene is TRBJ1-1, the V gene TRBV6-5; D perhaps matches TRBD1 (6 bases). Trimming cost V 5 bases and J 3 bases, with 10 bases left between them. This CDR3 spans 13 amino acids. CDR1 is MNHEY and CDR2 is SVGAGI in the germline V gene. The CDR3 protein is CASSRTDYTEAFF. CDR3 nucleotide sequence: TGTGCCAGCAGTAGGACAGATTACACTGAAGCTTTCTTT.

V is TRBV4-2 and J is TRBJ2-5; TRBD2 matches at 13 bases. Germline V lookup: CDR1 LGHNA, CDR2 YNFKEQ. V dropped 6 bases and J dropped 5; count of bases not matched to a gene: 9. The CDR3 contains 16 residues. The CDR3 nucleotides are TGTGCCAGCAGTGATACTAGCGGGGGGGCCGGGGAGACCCAGTACTTC. This codes for CASSDTSGGAGETQYF.

V gene TRBV4-2 combines with J gene TRBJ1-5, with TRBD1 matching over 10 bases. Trimming at V came to 2 bases and at J to 10 bases, leaving 11 bases not matched to a gene. The CDR3 runs 16 residues. The V gene's germline CDR1 is LGHNA and CDR2 YNFKEQ. CDR3 in DNA: TGTGCCAGCAGCCAACCCGACAGGGGGCCGGGATCTCCCCAGCATTTT. Translation gives CASSQPDRGPGSPQHF.